This T cell receptor beta chain was recorded in a study of blood T cells in healthy people across ages (dated by TCRdb to between 2014 and 2017). Concerning the study at large: In model experiments, roughly one uniquely barcoded TCR beta cDNA molecule per two T cells was captured by template switching. The study measured age-related changes in TCR beta repertoire diversity using deep sequencing normalized with unique cDNA molecular identifiers. The donors were divided into four age groups: young (average around 16 years), middle-aged (approximately 39), aged (approximately 59) and long-lived (approximately 74). To avoid experimental bias, donors of different ages were spread randomly across the sequencing lanes. The study analyzed two additional independent replicas of 1 million unique cDNA reads from the same blood draw for two donors, one aged 18 to 30 and one aged 80 or older. On the study overall, not on this receptor specifically: Because donor CMV infection status was unknown, age-related changes in expanded clonotypes were potentially confounded. Compared with the aged group, the long-lived group had more naive CD4+ T cells, fewer expanded clones and increased TCR diversity, a pattern suggesting age selection. The percentage of naive T cells measured by flow cytometry correlated strongly with observed TCR beta diversity. As age increased, observed TCR beta diversity per million T cells dropped in a roughly linear way, and a significant reduction was already evident by age 40. Because profiling used bulk unsorted PBMCs, naive and antigen-experienced compartments could not be compared conclusively. Estimates of total diversity based on one million sequenced T cells were considered lower bounds and underestimates.

The table lists this clonotype with many counts. Its antigen target is currently unknown. Base quality data are lacking; no much larger clone is found one base away. The receptor library was made with 5' RACE. Sequencing was carried out with an Illumina HiSeq 2500. A second about 6 to 11 cycle PCR used a sample-barcoded 5' primer and a J-beta primer mix. Each TCR beta cDNA molecule received a unique molecular identifier from a template-switch 5' adaptor carrying 12 random nucleotides. At least 2.5 million CDR3-containing paired-end reads were obtained from each sample. All of the RNA was converted into first-strand cDNA using the Mint cDNA synthesis kit, with a TRBC-specific oligonucleotide serving as the primer. All cDNA was treated with uracil-DNA glycosylase and then went through a first 18-cycle PCR with the universal primers M1SS and BC2_uni_R. Turning to the authors' computational methods: For normalization, 1 million high-quality reads, each with a distinct molecular identifier, were randomly selected from each sample. Reads with shared molecular identifiers were discarded instead of being binned into consensus sequences. MiTCR, run with a Q25 quality threshold and the strictest error-elimination algorithm, handled CDR3 identification, clonotype clustering and error correction. A nonparametric unseen species model using Euler transformation provided a lower-bound estimate of total TCR beta diversity. Through fastp at Q25 and MiXCR, TCRdb rebuilt clones from the public reads, retaining in-frame beta chains. Here each entry gathers all rows of one CDR3 protein and keeps the most common genes and DNA. What appears here as the V and J calls and clone size reflects TCRdb's work, not the paper's. The sample data list over a million distinct CDR3 sequences, and approximately 40% of these were observed just once. The top ten hold approximately 7.9% of the sample.

The trim is 1 base for V and 2 bases for J, with a gap of 5 bases between the germline ends. The CDR3, from cysteine to phenylalanine, totals 13 residues. Only the CDR3 DNA is retained, 39 bases long and in frame from the first base. From the germline V gene, CDR1 is SGHTA and CDR2 is FQGNSA. Donors were roughly 40 systemically healthy Caucasian individuals from Russia aged 6 to 90 years. Each donor gave 8 to 10 milliliters of peripheral blood, collected into EDTA-treated Vacutainer tubes. PBMCs were isolated by Ficoll-Paque density-gradient centrifugation, with at least 7 million obtained per sample. Total RNA was extracted from PBMCs with Trizol reagent, with at least 5 micrograms obtained per sample. For every donor, an aliquot of PBMCs went through flow cytometry to measure the percentages of naive CD45RAhigh/CD27high T cells.

The sequence was collected from a woman under 30 in good health. The sequenced material came from blood. The chain employs TRBV7-2 and TRBJ1-2; the D gene assignment is ambiguous. The bases are TGTGCCAGCAGCTTAGGCAGGAACTATGGCTACACCTTC. This gives the protein CASSLGRNYGYTF.